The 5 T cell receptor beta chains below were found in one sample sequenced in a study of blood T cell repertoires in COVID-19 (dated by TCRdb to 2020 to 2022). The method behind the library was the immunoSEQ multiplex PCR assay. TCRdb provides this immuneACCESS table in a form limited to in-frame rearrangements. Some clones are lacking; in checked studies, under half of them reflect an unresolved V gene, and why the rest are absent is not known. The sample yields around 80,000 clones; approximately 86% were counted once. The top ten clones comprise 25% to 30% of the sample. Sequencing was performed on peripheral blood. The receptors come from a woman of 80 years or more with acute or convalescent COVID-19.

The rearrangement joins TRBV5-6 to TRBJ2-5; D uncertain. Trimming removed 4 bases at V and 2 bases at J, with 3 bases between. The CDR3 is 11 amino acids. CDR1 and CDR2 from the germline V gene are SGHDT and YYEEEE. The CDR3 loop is CASSRQETQYF. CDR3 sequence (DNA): TGTGCCAGCAGCCGTCAAGAGACCCAGTACTTC.

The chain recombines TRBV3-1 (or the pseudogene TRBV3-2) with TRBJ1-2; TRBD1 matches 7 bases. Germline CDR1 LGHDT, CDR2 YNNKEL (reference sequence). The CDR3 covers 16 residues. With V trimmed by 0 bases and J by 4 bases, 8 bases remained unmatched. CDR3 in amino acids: CASSQDMTTGLYGYTF. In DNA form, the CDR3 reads TGTGCCAGCAGCCAAGATATGACGACAGGGCTCTATGGCTACACCTTC.

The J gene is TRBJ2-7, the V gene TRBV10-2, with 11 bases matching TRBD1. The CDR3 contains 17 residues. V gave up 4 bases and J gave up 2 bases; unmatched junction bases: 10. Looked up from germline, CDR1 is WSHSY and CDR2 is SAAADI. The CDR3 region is CASSGRDRGFPAYEQYF. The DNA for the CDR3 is TGCGCCAGCAGTGGCCGGGACAGGGGGTTCCCGGCCTACGAGCAGTACTTC.

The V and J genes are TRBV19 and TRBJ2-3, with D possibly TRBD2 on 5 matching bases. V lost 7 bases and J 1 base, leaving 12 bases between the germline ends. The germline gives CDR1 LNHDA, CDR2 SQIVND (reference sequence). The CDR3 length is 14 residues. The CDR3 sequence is CASTPGSGTDTQYF. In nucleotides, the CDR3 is TGTGCCAGTACCCCGGGGTCCGGCACAGATACGCAGTATTTT.

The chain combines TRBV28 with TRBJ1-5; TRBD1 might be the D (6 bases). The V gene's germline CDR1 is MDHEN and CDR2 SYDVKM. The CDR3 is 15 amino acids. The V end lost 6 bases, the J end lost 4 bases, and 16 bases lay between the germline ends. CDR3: CASRDGQQKNQPQHF. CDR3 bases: TGTGCCAGCAGGGACGGACAGCAAAAGAATCAGCCCCAGCATTTT.